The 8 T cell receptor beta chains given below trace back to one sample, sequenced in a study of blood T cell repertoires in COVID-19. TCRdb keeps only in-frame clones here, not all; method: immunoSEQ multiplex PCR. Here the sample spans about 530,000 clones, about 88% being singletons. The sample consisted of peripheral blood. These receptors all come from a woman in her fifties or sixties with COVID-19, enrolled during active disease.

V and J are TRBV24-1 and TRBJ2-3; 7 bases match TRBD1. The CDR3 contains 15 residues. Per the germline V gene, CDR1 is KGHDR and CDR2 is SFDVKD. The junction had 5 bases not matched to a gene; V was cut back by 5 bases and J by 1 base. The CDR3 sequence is CATSVKTGRTDTQYF. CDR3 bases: TGTGCCACCAGTGTTAAGACAGGGCGCACAGATACGCAGTATTTT.

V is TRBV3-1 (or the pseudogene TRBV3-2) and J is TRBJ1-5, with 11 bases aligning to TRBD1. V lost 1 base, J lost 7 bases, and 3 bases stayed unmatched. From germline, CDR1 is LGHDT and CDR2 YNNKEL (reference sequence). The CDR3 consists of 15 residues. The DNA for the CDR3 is TGTGCCAGCAGCCAAGGGGGACAGGGGGACCAGCCCCAGCATTTT. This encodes CASSQGGQGDQPQHF.

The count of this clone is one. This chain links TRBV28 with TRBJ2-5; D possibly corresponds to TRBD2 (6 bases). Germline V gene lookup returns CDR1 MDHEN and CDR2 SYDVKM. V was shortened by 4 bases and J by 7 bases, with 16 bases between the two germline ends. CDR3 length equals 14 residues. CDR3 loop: CASSSDGLGGTQYF. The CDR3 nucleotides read TGTGCCAGCAGTTCCGACGGGCTGGGGGGGACCCAGTACTTC.

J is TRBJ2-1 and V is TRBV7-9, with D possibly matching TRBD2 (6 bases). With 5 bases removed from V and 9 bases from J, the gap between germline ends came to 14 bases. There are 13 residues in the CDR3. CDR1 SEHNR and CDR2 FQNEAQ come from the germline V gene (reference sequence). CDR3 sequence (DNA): TGTGCCAGCAGCCCAGGAGGGCGAGGTGAGCAGTTCTTC. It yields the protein CASSPGGRGEQFF.

The CDR3 is CASSQAQGRQAYGYTF. In DNA, the CDR3 is TGCGCCAGCAGCCAAGCCCAGGGTCGACAGGCCTATGGCTACACCTTC. The chain joins TRBV4-1 to TRBJ1-2; maybe TRBD1 (6 bases). This CDR3 has 16 residues. The germline gives CDR1 MGHRA, CDR2 YSYEKL. Trimming pared 1 base from V and 4 bases from J, leaving 16 bases between.

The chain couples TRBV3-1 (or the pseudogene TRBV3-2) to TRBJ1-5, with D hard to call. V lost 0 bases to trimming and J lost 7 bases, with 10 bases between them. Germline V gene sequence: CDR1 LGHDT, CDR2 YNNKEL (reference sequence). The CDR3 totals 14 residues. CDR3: CASSQDPTVQPQHF. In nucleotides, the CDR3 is TGTGCCAGCAGCCAAGATCCCACAGTCCAGCCCCAGCATTTT.

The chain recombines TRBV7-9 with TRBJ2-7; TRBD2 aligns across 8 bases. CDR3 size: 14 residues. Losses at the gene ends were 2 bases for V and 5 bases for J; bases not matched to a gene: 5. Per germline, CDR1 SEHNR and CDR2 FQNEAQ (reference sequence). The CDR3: CASSLSGTRNEQYF. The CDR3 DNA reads TGTGCCAGCAGCTTATCCGGGACTAGAAACGAGCAGTACTTC.

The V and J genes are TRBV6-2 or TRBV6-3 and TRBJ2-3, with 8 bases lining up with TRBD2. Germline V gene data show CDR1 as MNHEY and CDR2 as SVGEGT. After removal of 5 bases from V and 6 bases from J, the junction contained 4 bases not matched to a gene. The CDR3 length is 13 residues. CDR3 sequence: CASSLRLADTQYF. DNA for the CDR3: TGTGCCAGCAGTCTACGACTAGCGGATACGCAGTATTTT.